These 7 T cell receptor beta chains originate from one sample sequenced in a study of T cells after somatic rescue of genetic block. Here immunoSEQ multiplex PCR was the method, and the copy in TCRdb shows in-frame clones only, minus some. The sample has around 67,000 clones, roughly 93% seen once. The sample comprised peripheral blood mononuclear cells (PBMCs). These receptor sequences come from a man younger than 45.

The V gene is TRBV2, the J gene TRBJ2-3; no clear D gene. Germline CDR1 and CDR2: SNHLY and FYNNEI. V was cut by 0 bases and J by 3 bases, with 10 bases left in between. There are 15 residues in the CDR3. DNA for the CDR3: TGTGCCAGCAGTGAAGCCTTGGTTGGGACAGATACGCAGTATTTT. Residues: CASSEALVGTDTQYF.

The rearrangement links TRBV11-2 to TRBJ2-2; perhaps D is TRBD1 or TRBD2 (6 bases each). Deletions cut 5 bases from V and 5 bases from J, with 21 bases between. Looked up from germline, CDR1 is SGHAT and CDR2 is FQNNGV. The CDR3 totals 17 residues. CDR3 in amino acids: CASSQPAYRAGTGELFF. CDR3 DNA: TGTGCCAGCAGCCAACCCGCCTACAGGGCGGGAACCGGGGAGCTGTTTTTT.

The chain uses TRBV11-2 and TRBJ2-3; 10 bases fit TRBD2. This CDR3 has 15 residues. The V gene's germline CDR1 is SGHAT and CDR2 FQNNGV. The J segment lost 0 bases and the V segment lost 4 bases, leaving 1 base of the junction unmatched. The CDR3 region has the DNA TGTGCCAGCAGCTATAGCGGGGGGAGCACAGATACGCAGTATTTT. Its translation: CASSYSGGSTDTQYF.

The rearrangement links TRBV5-1 to TRBJ2-1, with D perhaps TRBD1 (6 bases). V dropped 4 bases and J dropped 5 bases, with 22 bases sitting between them. The CDR3 consists of 17 residues. Germline CDR1 is SGHRS and CDR2 is YFSETQ. Here the CDR3 DNA reads TGCGCCAGCAGCCTTACCGAACAGGGTGGGTCACACAATGAGCAGTTCTTC. It yields the protein CASSLTEQGGSHNEQFF.

The chain is built from TRBV4-1 and TRBJ1-5, with D tentatively TRBD1 (6 bases). The CDR3 length is 17 residues. Germline CDR1 is MGHRA and CDR2 is YSYEKL. Deletions cut 0 bases from V and 1 base from J, with 13 bases between. CDR3 sequence (DNA): TGCGCCAGCAGCCAAGAGCGCTCAAGGGGGAGCAATCAGCCCCAGCATTTT. Protein: CASSQERSRGSNQPQHF.

The gene calls are TRBV30 and TRBJ1-5, with D possibly matching TRBD1 (6 bases). This CDR3 region has 14 residues. Germline V gene data show CDR1 as GTSNPN and CDR2 as SVGIG (reference sequence). Trimming pared 4 bases from V and 0 bases from J, leaving 10 bases between. The DNA of the CDR3 is TGTGCCTGGACTCAGGGGACTAGCAATCAGCCCCAGCATTTT. It encodes CAWTQGTSNQPQHF.

This clone was found a few times. The CDR3 DNA follows: TGTGCCAGCAGCCGACAGGGCGTTCGGGAAAAACTGTTTTTT. Translation gives CASSRQGVREKLFF. The chain carries TRBV7-9 and TRBJ1-4; 7 bases map to TRBD1. Germline V gene sequence: CDR1 SEHNR, CDR2 FQNEAQ (reference sequence). CDR3 length: 14 residues. V trimming: 5 bases; J trimming: 8 bases; junction bases outside the gene matches: 8. The full variable domain, in which reference TRBV7-9 and TRBJ1-4 provide the parts outside the CDR3, is DTGVSQNPRHKITKRGQNVTFRCDPISEHNRLYWYRQTLGQGPEFLTYFQNEAQLEKSRLLSDRFSAERPKGSFSTLEIQRTEQGDSAMYLCASSRQGVREKLFFGSGTQLSVL.